This T cell receptor beta chain derives from a study of CD8 T cells in ankylosing spondylitis. Looked up from germline, CDR1 is SGHRS and CDR2 is YFSETQ. The CDR3 is 14 residues long. V gave up 3 bases and J gave up 1 base, with 10 bases separating them. Quantitative 5'-RACE with molecular barcodes was used to make the TCR beta libraries. TCRdb re-called the 5' RACE reads through MiXCR, storing one row per CDR3 protein. This sample has about 390,000 distinct CDR3 sequences, with approximately 20% found just once. Study-level results: Seemingly distinctive of ankylosing spondylitis blood was a TCR beta motif formed by eight highly homologous variants. Disease-linked clones were found to be CD8+ and relatively rare in peripheral blood. Reports say disease-linked clones showed up significantly more in matched ankylosing spondylitis synovial fluid. Existing reports had already noted some motif variants in reactive arthritis synovial fluid and blood.

A remark on this clonotype: Its antigen is not known.

The V gene is TRBV5-1, the J gene TRBJ2-5; D gene ambiguous. The sequenced sample was blood, either unsorted or a sorted T cell fraction (not recorded which). The receptor was isolated from a male donor with ankylosing spondylitis. This CDR3 is CASSWSRLQETQYF. CDR3 nucleotide sequence: TGCGCCAGCAGCTGGTCGCGGCTCCAAGAGACCCAGTACTTC.